Listed here are 20 T cell receptor beta chains from one sample, sequenced in a study of CD8 T cells in Susac syndrome. Random-hexamer reverse transcription was applied to roughly 0.45 to 1 ug RNA. TCRdb re-called the immunoSEQ multiplex PCR reads with MiXCR, one entry per CDR3 protein. The profile shows 100,000 to 150,000 distinct CDR3 sequences, over 75% of them singletons. Material: CD8+ T cells from PBMCs. The receptor source for this set is a human donor with multiple sclerosis.

V is TRBV30 and J is TRBJ2-5; 7 bases agree with TRBD1. Unmatched junction bases numbered 7, after V lost 4 bases and J lost 2 bases. Germline V CDR1 and CDR2: GTSNPN, SVGIG (reference sequence). The CDR3 has 14 amino acids. Here the CDR3 reads CAWTPTGHQETQYF. CDR3 coding DNA: TGTGCCTGGACCCCGACAGGGCATCAAGAGACCCAGTACTTC.

The chain joins TRBV18 to TRBJ2-7; 10 bases match TRBD1. Per germline, CDR1 KGHSH and CDR2 LQKENI. J was trimmed by 6 bases and V by 3 bases; bases with no gene match: 5. This CDR3 spans 14 amino acids. The DNA of the CDR3 is TGTGCCAGCTCACCGGACAGGGGGGGACTCGAGCAGTACTTC. It yields the protein CASSPDRGGLEQYF.

This clonotype was seen more than once but under ten times. The chain employs TRBV6-1 and TRBJ2-7; D gene uncertain. This CDR3 is built from 13 residues. Trimming removed 7 bases at V and 1 base at J, with 11 bases between. Germline assignment: CDR1 MNHNS and CDR2 SASEGT. In DNA, the CDR3 is TGTGCCAGCAAGGAATGGGGTTCCTACGAGCAGTACTTC. This sequence encodes CASKEWGSYEQYF.

The chain recombines TRBV7-6 with TRBJ1-5, with a possible D match to TRBD1 (6 bases). The ends were cut back, 5 bases at V and 4 bases at J, with 18 bases in the middle. The CDR3 has 16 amino acids. The V gene's germline CDR1 is SGHVS and CDR2 FNYEAQ. CDR3 sequence (DNA): TGTGCCAGCAGCCCCGGGGGCGCCAGAGCAAATCAGCCCCAGCATTTT. It encodes CASSPGGARANQPQHF.

V gene TRBV7-2 combines with J gene TRBJ2-7; D gene unclear. Trimming took off 2 bases at V and 3 bases at J, with 8 bases between the two ends. The V gene's germline CDR1 is SGHTA and CDR2 FQGNSA. CDR3 length: 13 amino acids. CDR3 sequence: CASSLSASYEQYV. The CDR3 DNA follows: TGTGCCAGCAGCTTATCGGCCAGCTACGAGCAGTACGTC.

The rearrangement joins TRBV3-1 to TRBJ1-2; D may be TRBD1 (5 bases). V gave up 0 bases and J gave up 6 bases, with 14 bases separating them. The CDR3 is made up of 15 amino acids. Germline CDR1 reads LGHDT; CDR2 reads YNNKEL (reference sequence). The chain's CDR3 is CASSQDREGANGYTF. In DNA, the CDR3 is TGTGCCAGCAGCCAAGATCGAGAAGGGGCCAATGGCTACACCTTC.

This chain joins TRBV19 and TRBJ2-3, with 14 bases lining up with TRBD2. The CDR3 consists of 16 residues. The germline V gene has CDR1 LNHDA and CDR2 SQIVND (reference sequence). J was trimmed by 3 bases and V by 5 bases; bases with no gene match: 4. DNA of the CDR3: TGTGCCAGTAGTTCCTGGACTAGCGGGGGGACAGATACGCAGTATTTT. This sequence encodes CASSSWTSGGTDTQYF.

The V call is TRBV27, the J call TRBJ1-5; 9 nucleotides match TRBD1. This CDR3 has 14 residues. Germline V gives CDR1 MNHEY, CDR2 SMNVEV (reference sequence). The J segment lost 1 base and the V segment lost 10 bases, leaving 5 bases of the junction unmatched. The CDR3 protein is CATTGTGSNQPQHF. CDR3 sequence (DNA): TGTGCCACCACCGGGACAGGGAGCAATCAGCCCCAGCATTTT.

The V gene is TRBV7-9, the J gene TRBJ2-7; 11 bases align to TRBD2. CDR3 size: 16 residues. V lost 5 bases, J lost 2 bases, and 8 bases stayed unmatched. Germline V gene lookup returns CDR1 SEHNR and CDR2 FQNEAQ (reference sequence). The CDR3 spells CASSPGLAVLPYEQYV. The CDR3 nucleotides read TGTGCCAGCAGCCCGGGACTAGCGGTCTTACCCTACGAGCAGTACGTC.

This chain joins TRBV7-9 and TRBJ1-1; D uncertain. This CDR3 spans 15 amino acids. V lost 2 bases and J 11 bases, leaving 21 bases between the germline ends. Germline V CDR1 and CDR2: SEHNR, FQNEAQ (reference sequence). CDR3 amino acids: CASSLSYGEELEAFF. The CDR3 bases are TGTGCCAGCAGCTTAAGTTACGGGGAGGAATTGGAGGCTTTCTTT. Variable domain in full (rest from reference TRBV7-9 and TRBJ1-1): DTGVSQNPRHKITKRGQNVTFRCDPISEHNRLYWYRQTLGQGPEFLTYFQNEAQLEKSRLLSDRFSAERPKGSFSTLEIQRTEQGDSAMYLCASSLSYGEELEAFFGQGTRLTVV.

V is TRBV7-8 and J is TRBJ2-1; 15 bases align to TRBD2. Germline V gene data show CDR1 as SGHVS and CDR2 as FQNEAQ. With 4 bases clipped from V and 1 base from J, the junction kept 5 bases outside the gene matches. This CDR3 has 18 residues. The CDR3 nucleotides are TGTGCCAGCAGCTCCGGACTAGCGGGAGGGGAATCCTACAATGAGCAGTTCTTC. Amino acid sequence: CASSSGLAGGESYNEQFF.

This clonotype was detected once. V gene TRBV29-1 combines with J gene TRBJ2-5; unclear D gene. From germline, CDR1 is SQVTM and CDR2 ANQGSEA. Trimming cost V 7 bases and J 0 bases, with 12 bases left between them. The CDR3 has 13 amino acids. The CDR3 DNA sequence: TGCAGCGGACACTCTAATTACCAAGAGACCCAGTACTTC. It yields the protein CSGHSNYQETQYF.

The V call is TRBV2, the J call TRBJ2-7; D possibly corresponds to TRBD2 (6 bases). V was trimmed by 6 bases and J by 0 bases, leaving 15 bases between them. The CDR3 extends over 15 amino acids. In germline, CDR1 is SNHLY, CDR2 FYNNEI. The CDR3 loop reads CASRPLATTSYEQYF. In DNA, the CDR3 is TGTGCCAGCAGGCCACTAGCTACAACCTCCTACGAGCAGTACTTC.

In its sample, this clonotype was seen once. This CDR3 reads CASSPAPAGRSPQETQYF. The CDR3 DNA follows: TGCGCCAGCAGTCCGGCCCCGGCAGGGAGAAGCCCGCAAGAGACCCAGTACTTC. V usage is TRBV23-1 and J usage is TRBJ2-5, with D perhaps assigned TRBD1 or TRBD2 (5 bases each). TRBV23-1 has ORF status, its function being uncertain. Trimming shortened V by 4 bases and J by 2 bases, and 23 bases separated the two germline ends. This CDR3 has 18 residues.

The V call is TRBV24-1, the J call TRBJ1-2; D uncertain. V shed 7 bases and J shed 4 bases, with 12 bases lying between them. Germline CDR1 KGHDR, CDR2 SFDVKD. The CDR3 contains 13 residues. The CDR3 DNA reads as TGTGCCACCAGCCCCTCGGAGGGCTATGGCTACACCTTC. Translating it yields CATSPSEGYGYTF.

V usage is TRBV2 and J usage is TRBJ1-6; a weak D match, TRBD1 (5 bases). The CDR3 covers 15 residues. Germline CDR1 SNHLY, CDR2 FYNNEI. V dropped 6 bases and J dropped 9 bases, with 18 bases sitting between them. CDR3 DNA sequence: TGTGCCAGCAGCCCAGGGCCGGGACCCGGTTCACCCCTCCACTTT. Translation gives CASSPGPGPGSPLHF.

The chain is built from TRBV5-8 and TRBJ2-7, with D tentatively TRBD1 (5 bases). The CDR3 consists of 13 residues. Trimming left V 4 bases short and J 3 bases short, with 11 bases between. CDR1 is SGHTS and CDR2 is YDEGEE in the germline V gene. CDR3 residues: CASSQQVNYEQYF. In nucleotides, the CDR3 is TGTGCCAGCAGCCAACAGGTGAACTACGAGCAGTACTTC.

The V call is TRBV2, the J call TRBJ2-4; possible D gene TRBD2, 6 bases. The V end was cut by 7 bases, the J end by 8 bases, with 15 bases between. The V gene's germline CDR1 is SNHLY and CDR2 FYNNEI. The CDR3 consists of 13 residues. The DNA for the CDR3 is TGTGCCAGCACATGGGAGGCGTGGGACATTCAGTACTTC. It is translated as CASTWEAWDIQYF.

This chain joins TRBV6-1 and TRBJ2-1; either TRBD1 or TRBD2 may supply D (5 bases each). Trimming removed 4 bases at V and 7 bases at J, with 23 bases between. The CDR3 extends over 17 amino acids. Germline CDR1 MNHNS, CDR2 SASEGT. DNA for the CDR3: TGTGCCAGCAGTGCCCTGGGGGTTAGCGTCCTAGGGAATGAGCAGTTCTTC. Protein product: CASSALGVSVLGNEQFF.

The gene calls are TRBV20-1 and TRBJ2-1, with D perhaps TRBD2 (7 bases). CDR1 DFQATT and CDR2 SNEGSKA come from the germline V gene (reference sequence). V shed 3 bases and J shed 9 bases, with 24 bases lying between them. The CDR3 extends over 16 amino acids. The CDR3 loop reads CSARPLGLGGVGEQFF. CDR3 coding DNA: TGCAGTGCTAGGCCCCTAGGACTAGGGGGAGTTGGTGAGCAGTTCTTC.